This TCR beta chain was sequenced during a study of B cell selection in AIRE deficiency. General study points: Of some 3,300 shared Treg TCRbeta sequences, 30% to 35% were healthy-only, just over 9% patient-only. Healthy Tconv contained roughly two fifths of shared healthy Treg sequences; only TCRbeta sequenced.

Worth noting for this clone: As yet, its antigen is unknown.

The regulatory T cell sort gate was CD4+CD25hiCD127low/negative. Method: immunoSEQ multiplex PCR; TCRdb's copy keeps in-frame clones and lacks some. The data contain roughly 22,000 clones, about 94% of them seen just once; the ten biggest clones take up under 2%. Germline assignment: CDR1 MNHNS and CDR2 SASEGT. Trimming stripped 5 bases from V and 2 bases from J, with 9 bases between. This CDR3 contains 14 residues. The sequencing input was Tregs sorted from PBMCs. This chain uses TRBV6-1 with TRBJ2-2; D uncertain. The source is a human donor with AIRE deficiency. The CDR3 DNA sequence: TGTGCCAGCAGTTTACACACCAACACCGGGGAGCTGTTTTTT. Protein product: CASSLHTNTGELFF.